Shown below are 3 T cell receptor beta chains from a single sample sequenced in a study of CD8+ T cells in alopecia areata. Once RNA had been extracted, it was reverse transcribed into cDNA to act as the sequencing template. The assay was immunoSEQ multiplex PCR, and TCRdb's table has in-frame clones only and misses some. Of about 190,000 clones in the sample, around 60% were seen once. As for treatment: oral pan-JAK inhibitor, 5-10 mg twice daily. Sequencing was performed on CD8+ T cells sorted from blood, taken at week 24, from a patient treated with tofacitinib. These receptors all stem from a human donor with alopecia areata.

V gene TRBV11-2 combines with J gene TRBJ2-2; D possibly matches TRBD1 or TRBD2 (5 bases each). The length of the CDR3 is 15 residues. V was pared by 3 bases and J by 4 bases, with 12 bases between. Germline V gives CDR1 SGHAT, CDR2 FQNNGV. The DNA of the CDR3 is TGTGCCAGCAGCTTGGGGCAGCGGATCACCGGGGAGCTGTTTTTT. Its protein product is CASSLGQRITGELFF.

This clone was counted only a few times. The chain has TRBV28 and TRBJ2-6; D gene uncertain. The germline V gene encodes CDR1 MDHEN and CDR2 SYDVKM. This CDR3 is 15 amino acids long. The germline V and J ends were trimmed by 2 bases and 0 bases, with 5 bases remaining between them. The chain's CDR3 is CASSLVSSGANVLTF. The CDR3 nucleotides read TGTGCCAGCAGTTTAGTGAGCTCTGGGGCCAACGTCCTGACTTTC.

The chain carries TRBV12-5 and TRBJ2-3; 9 bases map to TRBD1. The CDR3 is 16 residues long. The V gene end was trimmed by 6 bases and the J gene end by 3 bases; junction bases not matched to a gene: 10. Germline V gene lookup returns CDR1 LGHNT and CDR2 FRNRAP. This CDR3 is CASGQAGTGSTDTQYF. DNA for the CDR3: TGTGCTAGTGGGCAAGCCGGGACAGGGAGTACAGATACGCAGTATTTT.